The T cell receptor beta chain described here comes from a study of T cells in Graves' hyperthyroidism and ophthalmopathy. Study-wide results and caveats: In validation, the model predicted ophthalmopathy. These predictions came a median approximately 6.5 months before onset. Most expanded thyroid clonotypes above 0.001 also appeared in blood.

At least 3 on the Clinical Activity Score was recorded for ophthalmopathy patients, who also had NOSPECS grade at least 4 and duration under 3 months. Germline-derived CDR1 and CDR2 are DFQATT and SNEGSKA (reference sequence). After removal of 3 bases from V and 4 bases from J, the junction contained 8 bases not matched to a gene. The CDR3 is made up of 14 amino acids. Amplification of TCR beta CDR3 regions was performed using RNA transcripts as template. During a first-round RT-PCR of the TCR CDR3, the HTBI primer set was used. TCRdb fed the multiplex PCR reads into MiXCR, producing one record per CDR3 protein. The profile shows some 350,000 distinct CDR3 sequences, roughly 15% of them singletons. This clonotype was observed at least ten times. Its antigen is currently unknown.

The sequenced sample was blood. The chain recombines TRBV20-1 with TRBJ2-7, with TRBD2 matching 8 bases. This clonotype originated in a woman in her thirties or forties with Graves' ophthalmopathy. The CDR3 DNA follows: TGCAGTGCTAGTGCGAGACTAGCGAGTTACGAGCAGTACTTC. This codes for CSASARLASYEQYF.